Each of the 2 T cell receptor beta chains below was sequenced from the same sample in a study of beta chain features in type 1 diabetes. Findings of the study overall: Shorter TCRB CDR3s, moderately but significantly so, were found in Type 1 diabetes patients in all four CD4+ subsets.

No antigens are known for them. Isolated RNA was reverse transcribed in full, so expressed TCRB transcripts were sequenced. Some clones are missing from TCRdb's copy, which holds only in-frame ones; the method was immunoSEQ multiplex PCR. Of under 150,000 clones listed, roughly 10% were seen once; the top ten hold under 0.9%. Sequenced material: central memory CD4+ T cells from blood. The receptors come from a man aged 25-45 years with type 1 diabetes.

This clone showed up just a few times. This chain connects TRBV29-1 to TRBJ1-5; tentative D call: TRBD1 (6 bases). Germline CDR1 reads SQVTM; CDR2 reads ANQGSEA. Trimming stripped 4 bases from V and 7 bases from J, with 20 bases between. CDR3 size: 15 residues. The CDR3 loop is CSVAQGGGIGQPQHF. Here the CDR3 DNA reads TGCAGCGTTGCACAGGGAGGGGGAATTGGGCAGCCCCAGCATTTT.

The chain couples TRBV5-6 to TRBJ2-2; 8 nucleotides agree with TRBD2. V lost 4 bases, J lost 4 bases, and 9 bases stayed unmatched. The CDR3 covers 16 residues. Germline CDR1 SGHDT, CDR2 YYEEEE. The DNA for the CDR3 is TGTGCCAGCAGCACTACTAGCGGCCATTTCACCGGGGAGCTGTTTTTT. Protein: CASSTTSGHFTGELFF.